The 19 T cell receptor beta chains listed next were all sequenced from one sample in a study of post-analysis software for immune sequencing data. cDNA libraries of TCR beta carried unique molecular identifiers. TCRdb reanalysed the PCR reads using MiXCR and keeps one entry per CDR3 protein. The data show fewer than 900,000 distinct CDR3 sequences, more than 45% seen once. These TCRs are of unknown antigen specificity. The study's findings and limits: Relative to controls, patients had about 5 TRBV segments at higher frequency, with TRBV5-6, TRBV5-1 and TRBV20-1 among these.

Sequencing used blood. The receptor source for this set is a girl between 5 and 17 years old with multiple sclerosis.

This clonotype was detected a few times. The rearrangement joins TRBV9 to TRBJ1-2, with D perhaps matching TRBD1 (5 bases). The CDR3 contains 16 residues. Trimming pared 0 bases from V and 4 bases from J, leaving 16 bases between. Germline CDR1 SGDLS, CDR2 YYNGEE. CDR3 sequence: CASSVATGGVAYGYTF. As DNA, the CDR3 is TGTGCCAGCAGCGTAGCCACGGGGGGAGTCGCCTATGGCTACACCTTC.

The chain links TRBV18 to TRBJ2-1, with TRBD2 matching over 8 bases. Germline-derived CDR1 and CDR2 are KGHSH and LQKENI. With V trimmed by 5 bases and J by 6 bases, 6 bases remained unmatched. This CDR3 has 14 amino acids. CDR3 loop: CASSSSGGRNEQFF. CDR3 nucleotide sequence: TGTGCCAGCTCATCCAGCGGGGGCCGCAATGAGCAGTTCTTC.

The CDR3 sequence: CASSTQASPLHF. CDR3 sequence (DNA): TGTGCCAGCAGTACCCAGGCCTCACCCCTCCACTTT. V and J are TRBV6-5 and TRBJ1-6; D not resolved. CDR3 length: 12 residues. V dropped 5 bases and J dropped 10 bases, with 9 bases sitting between them. The germline gives CDR1 MNHEY, CDR2 SVGAGI.

The V and J genes are TRBV7-2 and TRBJ2-3; 10 bases are shared with TRBD1. The CDR3 length is 15 residues. Unmatched junction bases numbered 5, after V lost 7 bases and J lost 1 base. Germline values: CDR1 SGHTA, CDR2 FQGNSA. The CDR3 loop reads CASKSGTGGTDTQYF. CDR3 DNA: TGTGCCAGCAAGTCCGGGACAGGGGGCACAGATACGCAGTATTTT.

The V and J genes are TRBV9 and TRBJ2-1; 7 bases are a match to TRBD2. CDR1 is SGDLS and CDR2 is YYNGEE in the germline V gene. Trimming cost V 1 base and J 8 bases; bases outside gene matches: 9. This CDR3 contains 15 residues. The DNA for the CDR3 is TGTGCCAGCAGCGTAATTGGCGGGAGTGGCGATGAGCAGTTCTTC. Its translation is CASSVIGGSGDEQFF.

This chain links TRBV7-9 with TRBJ2-1; 9 nucleotides align to TRBD1. Trimming at V came to 4 bases and at J to 8 bases, leaving 18 bases not matched to a gene. This CDR3 has 18 amino acids. Per the germline V gene, CDR1 is SEHNR and CDR2 is FQNEAQ (reference sequence). As DNA, the CDR3 is TGTGCCAGCAGCTCCTACAGGGGGCTGGGTCGAATTGTGGATGAGCAGTTCTTC. It is translated as CASSSYRGLGRIVDEQFF.

Only a few counts were recorded for this clonotype. The CDR3 coding sequence is TGTGCCAGCAGCCCCTACCCCACTAGCGGGGGATCCCCGGAGACCCAGTACTTC. This translates into CASSPYPTSGGSPETQYF. The V and J genes are TRBV7-9 and TRBJ2-7; 11 nucleotides align to TRBD2. The DNA end favors TRBJ2-5, so the J call may be wrong. This CDR3 has 18 residues. Germline V gene data show CDR1 as SEHNR and CDR2 as FQNEAQ (reference sequence).

The chain employs TRBV4-2 and TRBJ1-1, with D maybe TRBD1 (5 bases). Germline V gives CDR1 LGHNA, CDR2 YNFKEQ. Deletions cut 4 bases from V and 7 bases from J, with 13 bases between. The CDR3 is 13 residues long. The CDR3 reads CASSPEVTVEAFF. As DNA, the CDR3 is TGTGCCAGCAGCCCAGAGGTGACAGTTGAAGCTTTCTTT.

The chain uses TRBV5-1 and TRBJ1-5, with D possibly TRBD1 on 6 matching bases. The V and J ends lost 0 bases and 6 bases respectively, with 10 bases between them. Germline V gene data show CDR1 as SGHRS and CDR2 as YFSETQ. The CDR3 sequence is 14 residues long. Written as DNA, the CDR3 is TGCGCCAGCAGCTTGGAAGGGGGTGTTCAGCCCCAGCATTTT. Residues: CASSLEGGVQPQHF.

The chain links TRBV20-1 to TRBJ1-2; D is ambiguous. V dropped 6 bases and J dropped 2 bases, with 10 bases sitting between them. CDR1 DFQATT and CDR2 SNEGSKA come from the germline V gene (reference sequence). This CDR3 spans 12 amino acids. The CDR3 sequence is CSALDGNYGYTF. In DNA, the CDR3 is TGCAGTGCCCTGGACGGGAACTATGGCTACACCTTC.

The chain joins TRBV20-1 to TRBJ2-3; D not resolved. Deletions cut 6 bases from V and 5 bases from J, with 12 bases between. Germline lookup yields CDR1 DFQATT and CDR2 SNEGSKA (reference sequence). This CDR3 region has 12 residues. CDR3 in DNA: TGCAGTGCCCCGCTCCCTGGAGATACGCAGTATTTT. This gives the protein CSAPLPGDTQYF.

The count of this clonotype is one. The gene calls are TRBV12-3 or TRBV12-4 and TRBJ1-3; a possible D gene is TRBD1 (5 bases). V lost 3 bases and J 2 bases, leaving 11 bases between the germline ends. The CDR3 runs 15 residues. DNA of the CDR3: TGTGCCAGCAGTTTGAGGGGCCTCACTGGAAACACCATATATTTT. It translates to CASSLRGLTGNTIYF.

This clonotype was counted between two and nine times. V is TRBV27 and J is TRBJ2-5; 7 bases map to TRBD1. The DNA end is a closer match to TRBJ2-7, so the J assignment may be wrong. CDR3 length: 15 amino acids. Germline lookup yields CDR1 MNHEY and CDR2 SMNVEV (reference sequence). For the CDR3, the DNA is TGTGCCAGCAGTTTCACGACAGGGTTTCTCTACGAGCAGTACTTC. Translated, it gives CASSFTTGFLYEQYF.

This chain joins TRBV6-2 or TRBV6-3 and TRBJ2-1; 16 bases are a match to TRBD2. Trimming at V came to 2 bases and at J to 2 bases, leaving 12 bases not matched to a gene. The germline V gene encodes CDR1 MNHEY and CDR2 SVGEGT. The CDR3 contains 21 residues. The CDR3 reads CASSYDRSGLAGGRTYNEQFF. The CDR3 nucleotides read TGTGCCAGCAGTTACGATCGTTCGGGACTAGCGGGAGGGCGCACCTACAATGAGCAGTTCTTC.

In this sample, this clonotype turned up a few times. The rearrangement links TRBV7-2 to TRBJ2-3; D perhaps matches TRBD1 (5 bases). CDR3 size: 14 residues. CDR1 is SGHTA and CDR2 is FQGNSA in the germline V gene. Trimming removed 1 base from V and 2 bases from J, with 7 bases in between. This CDR3 is CASSLDRTTDTQYF. In nucleotides, the CDR3 is TGTGCCAGCAGCTTAGACAGGACCACAGATACGCAGTATTTT.

This clonotype appeared a few times. This chain connects TRBV4-1 to TRBJ1-1; D might be TRBD1 (6 bases). Germline V gene sequence: CDR1 MGHRA, CDR2 YSYEKL. This CDR3 has 15 amino acids. Trimming took 0 bases from V and 1 from J, leaving 9 bases between them. CDR3 amino acids: CASSQEGTQNTEAFF. The CDR3 coding sequence is TGCGCCAGCAGCCAAGAAGGGACACAGAACACTGAAGCTTTCTTT.

The sample holds a few counts of this clonotype. V is TRBV5-6 and J is TRBJ2-7; 11 bases map to TRBD1. Germline V CDR1 and CDR2: SGHDT, YYEEEE. V lost 4 bases and J lost 4; bases outside the gene matches: 4. This CDR3 comprises 14 residues. The CDR3 here is CASSIWDRGYEQYF. CDR3 sequence (DNA): TGTGCCAGCAGCATATGGGACAGGGGGTACGAGCAGTACTTC.

This chain uses TRBV25-1 with TRBJ2-3; D may be TRBD2 (6 bases). Germline V CDR1 and CDR2: MGHDK, SYGVNS. The CDR3 spans 15 residues. The V and J ends lost 3 bases and 2 bases respectively, with 12 bases between them. The CDR3 bases are TGTGCCAGCAGTGAGTACGGGGGTTTCACAGATACGCAGTATTTT. Amino acid sequence: CASSEYGGFTDTQYF.

The chain joins TRBV3-1 to TRBJ1-1; D perhaps matches TRBD1 (5 bases). Germline assignment: CDR1 LGHDT and CDR2 YNNKEL (reference sequence). The V end was cut by 10 bases, the J end by 4 bases, with 10 bases between. The CDR3 sequence is 11 residues long. For the CDR3, the DNA is TGTGCCACCCAGGGTGTCACTGAAGCTTTCTTT. Its translation: CATQGVTEAFF.